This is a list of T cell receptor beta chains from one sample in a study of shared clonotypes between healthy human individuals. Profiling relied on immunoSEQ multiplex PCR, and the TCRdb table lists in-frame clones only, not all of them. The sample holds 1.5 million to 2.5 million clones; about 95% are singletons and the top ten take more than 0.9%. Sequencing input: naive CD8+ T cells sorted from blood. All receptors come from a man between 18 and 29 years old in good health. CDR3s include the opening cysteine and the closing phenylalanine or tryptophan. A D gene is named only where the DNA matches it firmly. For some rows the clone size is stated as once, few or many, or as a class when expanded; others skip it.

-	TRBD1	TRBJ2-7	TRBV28	TGTGCCACTTCCCTGAACAGGGGGGACGAGCAGTACTTC	CATSLNRGDEQYF
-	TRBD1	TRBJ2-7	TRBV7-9	TGTGCCAGCAGCTCATACAGGGGCCCCTACGAGCAGTACTTC	CASSSYRGPYEQYF
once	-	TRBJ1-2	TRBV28	TGTGCCAGCACCGACGGTGAGGGAGACCTTGACTATGGCTACACCTTC	CASTDGEGDLDYGYTF
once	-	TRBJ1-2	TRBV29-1	TGCAGCGTTGAGGCCCTTGGTGGCTACACCTTC	CSVEALGGYTF
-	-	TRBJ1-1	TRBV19	TGTGCCAGTATCAGGACAGACCAAAGGGCTGAAGCTTTCTTT	CASIRTDQRAEAFF
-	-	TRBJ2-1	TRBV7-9	TGTGCCAGCAGCTTATTCCGGAATGAGCAGTTCTTC	CASSLFRNEQFF
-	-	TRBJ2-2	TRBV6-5	TGTGCCAGCAGTCCGGTGGACACCGGGGAGCTGTTTTTT	CASSPVDTGELFF
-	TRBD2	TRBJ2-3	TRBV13	TGTGCCAGCAGCTTACTCGGGGGGGTAGATACGCAGTATTTT	CASSLLGGVDTQYF
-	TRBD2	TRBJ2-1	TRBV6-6	TGTGCCAGCAGTTGGACTAGCGGGGTTTCCTACAATGAGCAGTTCTTC	CASSWTSGVSYNEQFF
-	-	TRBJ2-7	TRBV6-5	TGTGCCAGCAGTTACCCATCGAGGGAATACGAGCAGTACTTC	CASSYPSREYEQYF
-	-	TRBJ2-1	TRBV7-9	TGTGCCAGCAGTCAAATTCCTTCAGGGTACCCCCAATACAATGAGCAGTTCTTC	CASSQIPSGYPQYNEQFF
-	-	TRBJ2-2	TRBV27	TGTGCCAGCAGTCAGGTATTCGGGGAGCTGTTTTTT	CASSQVFGELFF
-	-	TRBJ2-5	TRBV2	TGTGCCAGCAGAACCGAATGGGGAGAGACCCAGTACTTC	CASRTEWGETQYF
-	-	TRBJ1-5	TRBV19	TGTGCCAGTAGTATAGATGGGTTACAGCCCCAGCATTTT	CASSIDGLQPQHF
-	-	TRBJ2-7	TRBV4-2	TGTGCCAGCAGTCATCCAGGGGAAAGCTCCTACGAGCAGTACTTC	CASSHPGESSYEQYF
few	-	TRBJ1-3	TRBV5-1	TGCGCCAGCAGCTTGGATCCGGGATCCTCTGGAAACACCATATATTTT	CASSLDPGSSGNTIYF
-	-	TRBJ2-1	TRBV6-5	TGTGCCAGCAGTTACATGAGGGGGGTTTCCTACAATGAGCAGTTCTTC	CASSYMRGVSYNEQFF
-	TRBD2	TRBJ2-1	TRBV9	TGTGCCAGCAGCGTAGCAGGATGGGGACTAGCGGATAATGAGCAGTTCTTC	CASSVAGWGLADNEQFF
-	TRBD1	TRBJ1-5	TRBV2	TGTGCCAGCACCGAAGGGACAGGGAATCAGCCCCAGCATTTT	CASTEGTGNQPQHF
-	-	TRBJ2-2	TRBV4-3	TGCGCCAGCAGCCAAGGGGGCAGCCAGCCGGTCGGGGAGCTGTTTTTT	CASSQGGSQPVGELFF
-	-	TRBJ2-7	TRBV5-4	TGTGCCAGCAGCTTAAGGAGCTCCTACGAGCAGTACTTC	CASSLRSSYEQYF
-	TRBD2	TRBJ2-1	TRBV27	TGTGCCAGCAGTTTATCGGCGGGAGCCTGGTCGAATGAGCAGTTCTTC	CASSLSAGAWSNEQFF
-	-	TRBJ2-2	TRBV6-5	TGTGCCAGCAGTTACTCCCTCGGGAACACCGGGGAGCTGTTTTTT	CASSYSLGNTGELFF
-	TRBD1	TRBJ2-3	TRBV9	TGTGCCAGCAAGGGGACAGCGAGCTCAGATACGCAGTATTTT	CASKGTASSDTQYF
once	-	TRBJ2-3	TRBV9	TGTGCCAGCAGCGTAGGAGTAGGGAGCACAGATACGCAGTATTTT	CASSVGVGSTDTQYF
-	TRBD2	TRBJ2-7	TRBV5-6	TGTGCCAGCAGCTTGTCCTCGGGACTAGCGGCCTACGAGCAGTACTTC	CASSLSSGLAAYEQYF
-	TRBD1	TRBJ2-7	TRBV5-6	TGTGCCAGCAGCCCCGGGACAGTCTACGAGCAGTACTTC	CASSPGTVYEQYF
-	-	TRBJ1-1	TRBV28	TGTGCCAGCAGTTTTTTGGTGGGGAACACTGAAGCTTTCTTT	CASSFLVGNTEAFF
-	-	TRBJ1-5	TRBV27	TGTGCCAGCAGCCCAATTCTTGGGGTTTCCTATAGCAATCAGCCCCAGCATTTT	CASSPILGVSYSNQPQHF
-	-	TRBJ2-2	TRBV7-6	TGTGCCAGCAGCTTACTCACCATGGACACCGGGGAGCTGTTTTTT	CASSLLTMDTGELFF
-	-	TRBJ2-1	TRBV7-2	TGTGCCAGCAGCTTAAGTGGCGGCCATGAGCAGTTCTTC	CASSLSGGHEQFF
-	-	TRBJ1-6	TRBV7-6	TGTGCCAGCAGCTTAGAATCCAGTTCCTCCTATAATTCACCCCTCCACTTT	CASSLESSSSYNSPLHF
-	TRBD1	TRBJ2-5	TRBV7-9	TGTGCCAGCACTCTAGGGACAGGCCAAGAGACCCAGTACTTC	CASTLGTGQETQYF
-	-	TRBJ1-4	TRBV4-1	TGCGCCAGCAGCCCCGGCCGGTTAAGCTCTAATGAAAAACTGTTTTTT	CASSPGRLSSNEKLFF
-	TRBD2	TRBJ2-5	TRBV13	TGTGCCAGCAGCTTAGTCGCTAGCGGGGATCAAGAGACCCAGTACTTC	CASSLVASGDQETQYF
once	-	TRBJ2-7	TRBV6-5	TGTGCCAGCAGTTACTCGGTAGCCTACGAGCAGTACTTC	CASSYSVAYEQYF
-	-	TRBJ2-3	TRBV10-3	TGTGCCACCCACCCGGGGCCCTACACAGATACGCAGTATTTT	CATHPGPYTDTQYF
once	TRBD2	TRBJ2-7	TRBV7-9	TGTGCCAGCAGCGACCCGCGGGGGATTATCTACGAGCAGTACTTC	CASSDPRGIIYEQYF
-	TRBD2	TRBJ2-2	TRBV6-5	TGTGCCAGCAGTTACTCGGACGGGGGGGCGTCCGGGGAGCTGTTTTTT	CASSYSDGGASGELFF
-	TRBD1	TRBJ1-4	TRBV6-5	TGTGCCAGCAGTTACGAGGGGGCGCCTGAAAAACTGTTTTTT	CASSYEGAPEKLFF
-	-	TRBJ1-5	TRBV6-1	TGTGCCAGCAGTGAAGTTCGGGGTATCAATCAGCCCCAGCATTTT	CASSEVRGINQPQHF
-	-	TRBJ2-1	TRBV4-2	TGTGCCAGCAGCCAAGAGAGAGGGCATGAGCAGTTCTTC	CASSQERGHEQFF
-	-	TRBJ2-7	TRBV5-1	TGCGCCAGCAGCTTACAGGCAGGGGGGCACTACGAGCAGTACTTC	CASSLQAGGHYEQYF
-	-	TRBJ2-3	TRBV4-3	TGCGCCAGCAGCCAAGATGGGCCAGCAACTAGCACAGATACGCAGTATTTT	CASSQDGPATSTDTQYF
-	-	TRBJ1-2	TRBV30	TGTGCCTGGAGTACCACCGACCCTGAAAGGGCCTTCTATGGCTACACCTTC	CAWSTTDPERAFYGYTF
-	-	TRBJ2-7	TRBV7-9	TGTGCCAGCAGCTTCCTTGAGAGTGCCAGCTACGAGCAGTACTTC	CASSFLESASYEQYF
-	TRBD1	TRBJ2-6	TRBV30	TGTGCCTGGAGCGAGGACAGGGTTGGAATCTTCTCTGGGGCCAACGTCCTGACTTTC	CAWSEDRVGIFSGANVLTF
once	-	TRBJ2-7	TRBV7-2	TGTGCCAGCAGCTTTGGGTTGACCAGTTCCTACGAGCAGTACTTC	CASSFGLTSSYEQYF
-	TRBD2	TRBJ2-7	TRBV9	TGTGCCAGCAGCGCTACCGGGACTAGCGGCTACGAGCAGTACTTC	CASSATGTSGYEQYF
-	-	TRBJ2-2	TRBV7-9	TGTGCCACCCTGCGCGTCGCGAACACCGGGGAGCTGTTTTTT	CATLRVANTGELFF